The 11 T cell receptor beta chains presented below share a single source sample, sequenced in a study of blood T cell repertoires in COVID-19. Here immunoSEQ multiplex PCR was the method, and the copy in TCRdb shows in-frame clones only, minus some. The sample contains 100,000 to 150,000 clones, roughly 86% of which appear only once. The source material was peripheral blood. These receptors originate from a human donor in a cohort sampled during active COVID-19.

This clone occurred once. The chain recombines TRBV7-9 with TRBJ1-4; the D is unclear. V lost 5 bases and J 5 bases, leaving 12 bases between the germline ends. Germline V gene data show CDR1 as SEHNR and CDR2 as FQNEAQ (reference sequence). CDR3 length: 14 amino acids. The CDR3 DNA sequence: TGTGCCAGCAGCGTGAGCAGCGGGAATGAAAAACTGTTTTTT. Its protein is CASSVSSGNEKLFF.

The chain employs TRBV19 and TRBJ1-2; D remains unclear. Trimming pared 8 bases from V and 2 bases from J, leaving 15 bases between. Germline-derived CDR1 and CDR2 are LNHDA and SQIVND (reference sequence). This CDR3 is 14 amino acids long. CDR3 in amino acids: CASAAEVFNYGYTF. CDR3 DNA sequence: TGTGCCAGTGCCGCGGAGGTTTTCAACTATGGCTACACCTTC.

The CDR3 DNA is TGTGCCAGCACCTCTAACGGAGGAGATGAGACCCAGTACTTC. It encodes CASTSNGGDETQYF. This sequence joins TRBV6-5 and TRBJ2-5, with D maybe TRBD2 (5 bases). Trimming removed 7 bases at V and 5 bases at J, with 17 bases between. The germline CDR1 and CDR2 sequences are MNHEY and SVGAGI. CDR3 length: 14 residues.

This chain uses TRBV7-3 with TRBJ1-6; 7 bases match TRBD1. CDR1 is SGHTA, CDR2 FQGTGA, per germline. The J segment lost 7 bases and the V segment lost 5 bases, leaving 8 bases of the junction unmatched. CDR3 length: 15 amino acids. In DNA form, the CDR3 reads TGTGCCAGCAGCCAACGGGGACAGCAGAATTCACCCCTCCACTTT. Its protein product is CASSQRGQQNSPLHF.

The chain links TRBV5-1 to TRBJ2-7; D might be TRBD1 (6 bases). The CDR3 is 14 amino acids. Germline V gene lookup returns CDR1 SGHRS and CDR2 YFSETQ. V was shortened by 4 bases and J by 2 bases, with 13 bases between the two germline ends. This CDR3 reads CASSLGDTAYEQYF. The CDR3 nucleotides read TGCGCCAGCAGCCTGGGGGACACGGCCTACGAGCAGTACTTC. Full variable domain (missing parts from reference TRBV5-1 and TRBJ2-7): KAGVTQTPRYLIKTRGQQVTLSCSPISGHRSVSWYQQTPGQGLQFLFEYFSETQRNKGNFPGRFSGRQFSNSRSEMNVSTLELGDSALYLCASSLGDTAYEQYFGPGTRLTVT.

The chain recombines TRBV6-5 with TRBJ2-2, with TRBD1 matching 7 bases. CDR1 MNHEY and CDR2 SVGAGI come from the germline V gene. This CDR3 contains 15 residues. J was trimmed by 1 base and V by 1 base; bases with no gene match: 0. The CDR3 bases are TGTGCCAGCAGTTACTGGACAGGGAACACCGGGGAGCTGTTTTTT. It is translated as CASSYWTGNTGELFF.

The CDR3 region is CASSQSRSSGNTIYF. In DNA form, the CDR3 reads TGTGCCAGCAGCCAGTCCCGGAGCTCTGGAAACACCATATATTTT. The chain has TRBV7-2 and TRBJ1-3; D gene ambiguous. The ends were cut back, 5 bases at V and 0 bases at J, with 11 bases in the middle. The CDR3 is made up of 15 amino acids. Germline V gene data show CDR1 as SGHTA and CDR2 as FQGNSA.

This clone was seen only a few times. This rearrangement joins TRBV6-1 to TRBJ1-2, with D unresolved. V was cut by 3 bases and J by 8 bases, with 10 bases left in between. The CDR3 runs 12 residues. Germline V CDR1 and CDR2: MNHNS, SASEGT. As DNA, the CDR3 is TGTGCCAGCAGTGAGAACCAGAGGGGCTACACCTTC. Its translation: CASSENQRGYTF.

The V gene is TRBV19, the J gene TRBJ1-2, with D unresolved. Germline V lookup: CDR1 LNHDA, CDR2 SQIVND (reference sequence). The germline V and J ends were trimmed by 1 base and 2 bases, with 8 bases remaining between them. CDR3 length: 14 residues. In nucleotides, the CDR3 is TGTGCCAGTAGTATAGGGACGGGGAACTATGGCTACACCTTC. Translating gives CASSIGTGNYGYTF.

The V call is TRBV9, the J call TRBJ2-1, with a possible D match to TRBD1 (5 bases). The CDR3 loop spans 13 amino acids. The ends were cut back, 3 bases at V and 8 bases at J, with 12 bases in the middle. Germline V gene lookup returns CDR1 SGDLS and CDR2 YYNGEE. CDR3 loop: CASSGGLFHEQFF. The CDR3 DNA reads TGTGCCAGCAGCGGGGGCTTATTTCATGAGCAGTTCTTC.

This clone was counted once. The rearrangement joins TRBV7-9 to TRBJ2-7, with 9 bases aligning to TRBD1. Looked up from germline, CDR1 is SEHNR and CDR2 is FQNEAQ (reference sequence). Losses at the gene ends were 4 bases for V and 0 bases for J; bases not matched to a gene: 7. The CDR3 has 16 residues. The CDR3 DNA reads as TGTGCCAGCAGCTCCCCCAGGACAGGGGTCTCCTACGAGCAGTACTTC. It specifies CASSSPRTGVSYEQYF.